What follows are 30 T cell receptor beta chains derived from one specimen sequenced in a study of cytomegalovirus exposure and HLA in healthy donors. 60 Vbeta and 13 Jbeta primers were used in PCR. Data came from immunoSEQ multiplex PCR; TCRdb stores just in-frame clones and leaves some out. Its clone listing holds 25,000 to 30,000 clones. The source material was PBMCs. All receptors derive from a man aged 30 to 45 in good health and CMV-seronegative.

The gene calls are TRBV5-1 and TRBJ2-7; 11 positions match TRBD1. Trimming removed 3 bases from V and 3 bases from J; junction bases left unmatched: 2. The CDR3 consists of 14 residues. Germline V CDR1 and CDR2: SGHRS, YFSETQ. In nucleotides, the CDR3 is TGCGCCAGCAGCTCCGGGACAGGGGGCTACGAGCAGTACTTC. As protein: CASSSGTGGYEQYF.

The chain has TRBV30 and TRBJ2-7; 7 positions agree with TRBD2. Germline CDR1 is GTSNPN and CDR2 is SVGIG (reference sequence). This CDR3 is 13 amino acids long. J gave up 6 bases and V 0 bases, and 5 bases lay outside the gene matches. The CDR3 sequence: CAWSVGAGVEQYF. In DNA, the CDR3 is TGTGCCTGGAGTGTAGGGGCGGGGGTCGAGCAGTACTTC.

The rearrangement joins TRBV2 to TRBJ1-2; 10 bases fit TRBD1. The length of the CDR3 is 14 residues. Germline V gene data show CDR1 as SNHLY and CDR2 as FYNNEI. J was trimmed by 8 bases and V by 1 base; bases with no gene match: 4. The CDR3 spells CASSEDRTGGGYTF. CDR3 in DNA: TGTGCCAGCAGTGAAGACCGGACAGGGGGGGGCTACACCTTC.

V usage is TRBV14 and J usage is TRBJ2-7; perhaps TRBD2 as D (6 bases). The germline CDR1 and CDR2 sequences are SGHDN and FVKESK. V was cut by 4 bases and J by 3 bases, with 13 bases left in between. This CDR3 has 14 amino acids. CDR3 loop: CASSPGGSLYEQYF. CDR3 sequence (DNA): TGTGCCAGCAGCCCTGGAGGGAGCCTCTACGAGCAGTACTTC.

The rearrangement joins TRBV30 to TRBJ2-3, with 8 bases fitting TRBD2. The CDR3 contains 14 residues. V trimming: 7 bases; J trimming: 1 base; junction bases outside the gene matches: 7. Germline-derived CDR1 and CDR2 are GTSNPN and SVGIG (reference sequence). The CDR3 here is CASRPAGGTDTQYF. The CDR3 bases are TGTGCCTCCCGGCCAGCGGGGGGCACAGATACGCAGTATTTT.

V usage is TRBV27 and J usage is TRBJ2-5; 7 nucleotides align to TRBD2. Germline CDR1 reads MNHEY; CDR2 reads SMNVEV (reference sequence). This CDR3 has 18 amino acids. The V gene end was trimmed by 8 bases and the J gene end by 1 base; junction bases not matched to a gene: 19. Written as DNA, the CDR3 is TGTGCCAGCCGCTTCACGGGGCGGGAGATTACCTTCCAAGAGACCCAGTACTTC. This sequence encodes CASRFTGREITFQETQYF.

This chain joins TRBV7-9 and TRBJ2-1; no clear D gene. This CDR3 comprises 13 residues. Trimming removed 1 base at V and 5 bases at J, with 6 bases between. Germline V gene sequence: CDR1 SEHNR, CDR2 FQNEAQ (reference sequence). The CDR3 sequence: CASSLVADNEQFF. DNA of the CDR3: TGTGCCAGCAGCTTAGTAGCAGACAATGAGCAGTTCTTC.

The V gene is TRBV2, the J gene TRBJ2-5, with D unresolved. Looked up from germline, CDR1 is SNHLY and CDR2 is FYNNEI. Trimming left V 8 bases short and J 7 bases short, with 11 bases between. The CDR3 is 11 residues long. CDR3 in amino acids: CASPRSGTQYF. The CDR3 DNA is TGTGCCAGCCCCCGCTCGGGGACCCAGTACTTC. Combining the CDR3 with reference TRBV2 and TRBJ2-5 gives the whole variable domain EPEVTQTPSHQVTQMGQEVILRCVPISNHLYFYWYRQILGQKVEFLVSFYNNEISEKSEIFDDQFSVERPDGSNFTLKIRSTKLEDSAMYFCASPRSGTQYFGPGTRLLVL.

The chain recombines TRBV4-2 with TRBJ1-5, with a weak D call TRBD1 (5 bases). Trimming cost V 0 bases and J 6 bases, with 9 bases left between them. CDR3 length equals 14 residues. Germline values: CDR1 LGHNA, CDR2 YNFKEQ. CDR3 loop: CASSQDTGGQPQHF. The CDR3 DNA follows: TGTGCCAGCAGCCAAGATACAGGCGGTCAGCCCCAGCATTTT.

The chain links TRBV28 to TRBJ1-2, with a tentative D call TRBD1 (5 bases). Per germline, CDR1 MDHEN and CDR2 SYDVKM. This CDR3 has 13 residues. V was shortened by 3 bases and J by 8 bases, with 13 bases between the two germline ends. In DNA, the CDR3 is TGTGCCAGCAGTTTTAGGTGGGCAGGGGGCTACACCTTC. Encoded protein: CASSFRWAGGYTF.

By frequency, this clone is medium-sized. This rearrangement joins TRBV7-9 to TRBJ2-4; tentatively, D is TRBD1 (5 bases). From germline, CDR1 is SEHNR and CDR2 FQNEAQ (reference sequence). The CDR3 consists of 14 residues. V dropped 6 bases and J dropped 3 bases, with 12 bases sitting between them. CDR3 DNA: TGTGCCAGCAGTTTCGGACAAAACAAAAACATTCAGTACTTC. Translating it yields CASSFGQNKNIQYF. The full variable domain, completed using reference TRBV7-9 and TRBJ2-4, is DTGVSQNPRHKITKRGQNVTFRCDPISEHNRLYWYRQTLGQGPEFLTYFQNEAQLEKSRLLSDRFSAERPKGSFSTLEIQRTEQGDSAMYLCASSFGQNKNIQYFGAGTRLSVL.

CDR3 sequence reads: CAWSRGQGSGETQYF. DNA of the CDR3: TGTGCCTGGAGTAGGGGACAGGGATCAGGAGAGACCCAGTACTTC. This rearrangement joins TRBV30 to TRBJ2-5; 9 bases match TRBD1. The CDR3 covers 15 residues. The V segment lost 2 bases and the J segment 4 bases; nucleotides outside the gene matches: 8. The germline V gene encodes CDR1 GTSNPN and CDR2 SVGIG (reference sequence).

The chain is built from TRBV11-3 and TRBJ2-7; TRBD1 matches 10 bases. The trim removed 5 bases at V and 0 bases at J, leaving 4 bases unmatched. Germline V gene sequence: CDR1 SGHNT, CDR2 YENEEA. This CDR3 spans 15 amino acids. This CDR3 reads CASSQGQGPSYEQYF. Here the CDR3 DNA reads TGTGCCAGCAGCCAGGGACAGGGGCCCTCCTACGAGCAGTACTTC.

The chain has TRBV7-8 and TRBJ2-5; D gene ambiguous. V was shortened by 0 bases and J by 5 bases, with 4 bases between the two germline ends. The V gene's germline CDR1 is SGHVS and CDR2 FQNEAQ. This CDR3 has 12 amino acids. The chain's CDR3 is CASSLAQETQYF. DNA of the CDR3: TGTGCCAGCAGCTTAGCGCAGGAGACCCAGTACTTC.

In DNA, the CDR3 is TGTGCCAGCAGCGTAGGAGCGGTTTGGGGTAGTGAGCCCCAGCATTTT. Translation: CASSVGAVWGSEPQHF. V and J are TRBV9 and TRBJ1-5, with D unclear. The V end was cut by 0 bases, the J end by 8 bases, with 18 bases between. The CDR3 sequence is 16 residues long. In germline, CDR1 is SGDLS, CDR2 YYNGEE. Variable domain in full (rest from reference TRBV9 and TRBJ1-5): DSGVTQTPKHLITATGQRVTLRCSPRSGDLSVYWYQQSLDQGLQFLIQYYNGEERAKGNILERFSAQQFPDLHSELNLSSLELGDSALYFCASSVGAVWGSEPQHFGDGTRLSIL.

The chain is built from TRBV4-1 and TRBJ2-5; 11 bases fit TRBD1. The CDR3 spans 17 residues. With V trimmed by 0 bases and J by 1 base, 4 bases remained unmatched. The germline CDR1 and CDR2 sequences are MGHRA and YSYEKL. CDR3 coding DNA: TGCGCCAGCAGCCAAGATCTGGGGACAGGGGGCCAAGAGACCCAGTACTTC. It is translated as CASSQDLGTGGQETQYF.

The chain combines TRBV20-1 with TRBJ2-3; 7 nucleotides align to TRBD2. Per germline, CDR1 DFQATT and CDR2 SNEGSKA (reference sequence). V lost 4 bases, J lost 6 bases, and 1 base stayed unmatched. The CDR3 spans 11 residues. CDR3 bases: TGCAGTGCTACCGGGGGGGATACGCAGTATTTT. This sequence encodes CSATGGDTQYF.

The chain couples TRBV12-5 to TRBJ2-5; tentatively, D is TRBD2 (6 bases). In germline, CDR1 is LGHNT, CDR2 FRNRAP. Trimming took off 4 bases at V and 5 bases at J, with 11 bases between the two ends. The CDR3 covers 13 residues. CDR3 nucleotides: TGTGCTAGTGGTTGGGGGGAGAGGGAGACCCAGTACTTC. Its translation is CASGWGERETQYF. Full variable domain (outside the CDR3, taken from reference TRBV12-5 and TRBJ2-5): DARVTQTPRHKVTEMGQEVTMRCQPILGHNTVFWYRQTMMQGLELLAYFRNRAPLDDSGMPKDRFSAEMPDATLATLKIQPSEPRDSAVYFCASGWGERETQYFGPGTRLLVL.

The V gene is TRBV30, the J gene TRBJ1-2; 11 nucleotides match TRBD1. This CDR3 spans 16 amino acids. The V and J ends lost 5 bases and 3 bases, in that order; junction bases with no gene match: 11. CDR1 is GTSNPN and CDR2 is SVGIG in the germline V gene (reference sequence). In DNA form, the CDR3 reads TGTGCCTGGGAACCCTTATCGGGACAGGGGGACTATGGCTACACCTTC. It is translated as CAWEPLSGQGDYGYTF.

CDR3 nucleotides: TGTGCCAGCAGTGAGAAGACAGGCTCCTACGAGCAGTACTTC. This translates into CASSEKTGSYEQYF. V is TRBV2 and J is TRBJ2-7; perhaps TRBD1 as D (6 bases). The CDR3 covers 14 residues. Germline CDR1 reads SNHLY; CDR2 reads FYNNEI. V lost 3 bases and J 0 bases, leaving 9 bases between the germline ends.

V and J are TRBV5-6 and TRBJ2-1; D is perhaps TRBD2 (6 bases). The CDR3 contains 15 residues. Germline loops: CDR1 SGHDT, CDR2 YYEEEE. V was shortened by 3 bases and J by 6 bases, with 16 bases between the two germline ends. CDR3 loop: CASSWGLGLRNEQFF. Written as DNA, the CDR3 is TGTGCCAGCAGCTGGGGCCTGGGACTTCGCAATGAGCAGTTCTTC. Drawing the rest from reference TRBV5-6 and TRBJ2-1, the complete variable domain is DAGVTQSPTHLIKTRGQQVTLRCSPKSGHDTVSWYQQALGQGPQFIFQYYEEEERQRGNFPDRFSGHQFPNYSSELNVNALLLGDSALYLCASSWGLGLRNEQFFGPGTRLTVL.

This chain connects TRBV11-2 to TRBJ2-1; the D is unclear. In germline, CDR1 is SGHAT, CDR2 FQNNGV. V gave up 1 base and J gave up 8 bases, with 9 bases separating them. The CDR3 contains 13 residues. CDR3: CASSLGPRDEQFF. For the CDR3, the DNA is TGTGCCAGCAGCTTAGGGCCACGGGATGAGCAGTTCTTC.

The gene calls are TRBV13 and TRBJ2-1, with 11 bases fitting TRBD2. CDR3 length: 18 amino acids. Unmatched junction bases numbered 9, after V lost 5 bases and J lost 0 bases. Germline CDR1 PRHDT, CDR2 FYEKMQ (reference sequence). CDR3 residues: CASSPWGLAESSYNEQFF. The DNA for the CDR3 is TGTGCCAGCAGCCCATGGGGACTAGCGGAAAGCTCCTACAATGAGCAGTTCTTC. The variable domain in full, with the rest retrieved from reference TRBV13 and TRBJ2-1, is AAGVIQSPRHLIKEKRETATLKCYPIPRHDTVYWYQQGPGQDPQFLISFYEKMQSDKGSIPDRFSAQQFSDYHSELNMSSLELGDSALYFCASSPWGLAESSYNEQFFGPGTRLTVL.

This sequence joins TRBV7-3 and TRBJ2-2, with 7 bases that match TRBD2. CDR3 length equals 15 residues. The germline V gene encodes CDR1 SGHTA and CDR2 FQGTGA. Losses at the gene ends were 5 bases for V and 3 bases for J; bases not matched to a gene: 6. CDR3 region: CASSRMGGYTGELFF. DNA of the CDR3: TGTGCCAGCAGCCGAATGGGGGGGTACACCGGGGAGCTGTTTTTT.

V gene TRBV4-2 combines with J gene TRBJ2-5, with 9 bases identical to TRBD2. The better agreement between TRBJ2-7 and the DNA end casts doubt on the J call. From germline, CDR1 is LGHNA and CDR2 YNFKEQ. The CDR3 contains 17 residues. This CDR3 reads CASSQDGAGGPVDEQYF. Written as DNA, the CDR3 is TGTGCCAGCAGCCAAGATGGCGCGGGGGGGCCCGTTGACGAGCAGTACTTC.

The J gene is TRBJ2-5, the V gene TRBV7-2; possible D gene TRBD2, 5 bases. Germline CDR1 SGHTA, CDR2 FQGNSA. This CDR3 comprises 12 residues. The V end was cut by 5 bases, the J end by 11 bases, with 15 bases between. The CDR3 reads CASSRTLYEQYF. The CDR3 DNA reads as TGTGCCAGCAGCCGGACTCTGTATGAGCAGTACTTC.

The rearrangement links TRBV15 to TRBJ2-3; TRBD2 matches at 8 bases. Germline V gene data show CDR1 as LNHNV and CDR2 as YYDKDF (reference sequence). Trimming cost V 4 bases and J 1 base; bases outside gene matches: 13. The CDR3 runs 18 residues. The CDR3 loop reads CATSTSLQALAGTDTQYF. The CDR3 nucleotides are TGTGCCACCAGCACCTCCCTTCAGGCACTAGCGGGCACAGATACGCAGTATTTT.

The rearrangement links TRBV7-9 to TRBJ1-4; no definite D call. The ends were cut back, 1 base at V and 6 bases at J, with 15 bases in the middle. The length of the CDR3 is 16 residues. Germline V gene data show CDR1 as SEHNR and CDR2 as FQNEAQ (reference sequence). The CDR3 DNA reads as TGTGCCAGCAGCTTAGTTTCTACGGGTTTGGATGAAAAACTGTTTTTT. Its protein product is CASSLVSTGLDEKLFF.

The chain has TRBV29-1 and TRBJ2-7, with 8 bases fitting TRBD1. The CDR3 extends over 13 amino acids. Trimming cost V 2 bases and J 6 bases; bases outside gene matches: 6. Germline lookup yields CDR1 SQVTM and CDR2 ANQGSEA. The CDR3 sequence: CSVETRGQGEQYF. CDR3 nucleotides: TGCAGCGTTGAAACCAGGGGGCAAGGCGAGCAGTACTTC.

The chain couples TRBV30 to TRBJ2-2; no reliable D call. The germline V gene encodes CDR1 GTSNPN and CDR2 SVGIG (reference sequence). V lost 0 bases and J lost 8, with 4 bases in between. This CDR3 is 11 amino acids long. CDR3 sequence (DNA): TGTGCCTGGAGTGTCGGTGGGGAGCTGTTTTTT. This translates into CAWSVGGELFF.